This TCR beta chain emerged from a study of beta chain features in type 1 diabetes. Concerning this clone: As yet, its antigen is unknown.

Study-wide results and limits: Insertion counts at VDJ junctions were lower in type 1 diabetes patients, who also showed more deletions there. Naive, central memory and Treg TCRB repertoires seemed to resemble each other more closely in patients than they did in healthy donors. It was not settled here whether HLA type affects TCRB rearrangement.

Looked up from germline, CDR1 is LGHNT and CDR2 is FRNRAP. V lost 8 bases and J 5 bases, leaving 15 bases between the germline ends. The CDR3 has 14 residues. Investigators reverse transcribed all isolated RNA, so they sequenced expressed TCRB transcripts. Clones were sequenced by immunoSEQ multiplex PCR, and TCRdb holds only the in-frame ones, with some missing. Of 130,000 to 150,000 clones listed, about 10% are singletons. J is TRBJ2-2 and V is TRBV12-5, with a possible D match to TRBD2 (6 bases). This receptor was taken from a man aged 18 to 29 in good health. Sequencing was carried out using naive CD4+ T cells from blood. DNA for the CDR3: TGTGCTAGTTCGGAGGGCCCTACAACCGGGGAGCTGTTTTTT. Translated, it gives CASSEGPTTGELFF.